The 13 T cell receptor beta chains listed next were all sequenced from one sample in a study of CD4 T cells in relation to SARS-CoV-2 and coronaviruses. Unexposed donor CD4+ T cells date from 2011-2018, before the COVID-19 pandemic. The cells were cultured for about ten days before CD4+ T cells were isolated. These receptors have no known antigen. Clones were read by immunoSEQ multiplex PCR, and TCRdb kept only the in-frame ones, dropping some. The repertoire holds 17,000 or so clones, with roughly 80% as singletons. The sequenced sample consisted of CD4+ T cells from PBMCs, cultured in vitro. The origin of the receptors is a human donor in good health.

A single count supports this clone. J is TRBJ2-1 and V is TRBV7-3; 9 positions agree with TRBD2. Trimming cost V 5 bases and J 7 bases; bases outside gene matches: 9. Germline V CDR1 and CDR2: SGHTA, FQGTGA. The CDR3 covers 15 residues. The CDR3 nucleotides are TGTGCCAGCAGCCCACCGGGCGGGAGGGCGAATGAGCAGTTCTTC. Protein sequence: CASSPPGGRANEQFF.

This chain connects TRBV7-8 to TRBJ2-1, with TRBD2 matching over 10 bases. With 0 bases clipped from V and 8 bases from J, the junction kept 7 bases outside the gene matches. CDR3 size: 16 residues. CDR1 is SGHVS and CDR2 is FQNEAQ in the germline V gene. The CDR3 here is CASSLAQAGGAHEQFF. The CDR3, as DNA: TGTGCCAGCAGCTTAGCGCAAGCGGGAGGGGCGCATGAGCAGTTCTTC.

This clone was recorded once. This chain connects TRBV10-3 to TRBJ1-2, with 9 bases fitting TRBD1. The CDR3 runs 16 residues. Germline CDR1 and CDR2: ENHRY and SYGVKD. With 5 bases clipped from V and 1 base from J, the junction kept 8 bases outside the gene matches. This chain's CDR3 is CAISRRDRVLNYGYTF. DNA of the CDR3: TGTGCCATCAGTCGCCGGGACAGGGTGCTTAACTATGGCTACACCTTC.

The CDR3 region has the DNA TGTGCCAGCAGTATCGGACAGGGTCGGTTAGAGACCCAGTACTTC. Its translation: CASSIGQGRLETQYF. The J gene is TRBJ2-5, the V gene TRBV27; the match to TRBD1 covers 8 bases. CDR1 and CDR2 (germline): MNHEY, SMNVEV (reference sequence). The CDR3 is 15 amino acids. V trimming: 5 bases; J trimming: 4 bases; junction bases outside the gene matches: 9.

V and J are TRBV3-1 (or the pseudogene TRBV3-2) and TRBJ2-7, with D perhaps matching TRBD1 or TRBD2 (5 bases each). The length of the CDR3 is 16 residues. Germline assignment: CDR1 LGHDT and CDR2 YNNKEL (reference sequence). The germline V and J ends were trimmed by 4 bases and 1 base, with 17 bases remaining between them. The CDR3 nucleotides read TGTGCCAGCAGCCCTCCGGGGCACCTAATATCCTACGAGCAGTACTTC. Translating gives CASSPPGHLISYEQYF.

V usage is TRBV5-6 and J usage is TRBJ1-5, with a tentative D call TRBD1 (6 bases). Per germline, CDR1 SGHDT and CDR2 YYEEEE. The CDR3 contains 15 residues. The V and J ends lost 0 bases and 1 base respectively, with 8 bases between them. The CDR3 region has the DNA TGTGCCAGCAGCTTGGCAGGGGCGAGCAATCAGCCCCAGCATTTT. Its protein product is CASSLAGASNQPQHF.

This rearrangement joins TRBV19 to TRBJ2-3, with 7 nucleotides matching TRBD2. The V gene's germline CDR1 is LNHDA and CDR2 SQIVND (reference sequence). The CDR3 has 15 amino acids. The J segment lost 2 bases and the V segment lost 8 bases, leaving 10 bases of the junction unmatched. CDR3 nucleotide sequence: TGTGCCAGTGCTACTAGCGTGATTAACACAGATACGCAGTATTTT. Its protein product is CASATSVINTDTQYF.

The sample holds one count of this clone. This rearrangement joins TRBV6-4 to TRBJ2-6; D not resolved. The V end was cut by 5 bases, the J end by 0 bases, with 8 bases between. This CDR3 is 15 amino acids long. Germline V lookup: CDR1 MRHNA, CDR2 SNTAGT. CDR3 in DNA: TGTGCCAGCAGTCGCGACGCCTCTGGGGCCAACGTCCTGACTTTC. It is translated as CASSRDASGANVLTF.

Written as DNA, the CDR3 is TGTGCCAGCAGGGGGACAGGGGTGGTACGGGAAGCTTTCTTT. Encoded protein: CASRGTGVVREAFF. This rearrangement joins TRBV25-1 to TRBJ1-1, with TRBD1 matching over 10 bases. Losses at the gene ends were 6 bases for V and 8 bases for J; bases not matched to a gene: 9. The CDR3 has 14 amino acids. Germline CDR1 reads MGHDK; CDR2 reads SYGVNS. Using reference TRBV25-1 and TRBJ1-1 for the parts outside the CDR3, the full variable domain is EADIYQTPRYLVIGTGKKITLECSQTMGHDKMYWYQQDPGMELHLIHYSYGVNSTEKGDLSSESTVSRIRTEHFPLTLESARPSHTSQYLCASRGTGVVREAFFGQGTRLTVV.

This clone appeared once. The chain uses TRBV19 and TRBJ1-2; 11 bases fit TRBD1. The CDR3 has 13 amino acids. J was trimmed by 8 bases and V by 5 bases; bases with no gene match: 4. Germline V lookup: CDR1 LNHDA, CDR2 SQIVND (reference sequence). In DNA form, the CDR3 reads TGTGCCAGTAGTGGGACAGGGGGTCGGGGCTACACCTTC. Protein sequence: CASSGTGGRGYTF.

This clone was seen once. The rearrangement links TRBV12-5 to TRBJ2-1; D perhaps matches TRBD1 (6 bases). Deletions cut 3 bases from V and 11 bases from J, with 11 bases between. Germline CDR1 is LGHNT and CDR2 is FRNRAP. CDR3 size: 12 residues. The CDR3 region has the DNA TGTGCTAGTGGTTTAGAGGGGGTAAAGCAGTTCTTC. Protein sequence: CASGLEGVKQFF.

This clone has more than one count but fewer than ten. The chain combines TRBV10-3 with TRBJ1-4; TRBD1 aligns across 9 bases. The germline V gene has CDR1 ENHRY and CDR2 SYGVKD. The CDR3 is 17 amino acids. J gave up 0 bases and V 5 bases, and 7 bases lay outside the gene matches. The CDR3 DNA reads TGTGCCATCAGTTCCGGGACAGGGCGAGCAACTAATGAAAAACTGTTTTTT. Amino acid sequence: CAISSGTGRATNEKLFF.

J is TRBJ2-1 and V is TRBV7-8, with D possibly being TRBD2 (6 bases). Germline V gene lookup returns CDR1 SGHVS and CDR2 FQNEAQ. The CDR3 is 15 amino acids. V lost 5 bases and J 4 bases, leaving 15 bases between the germline ends. The CDR3 spells CASSQIADLYNEQFF. Written as DNA, the CDR3 is TGTGCCAGCAGCCAGATAGCGGATTTATACAATGAGCAGTTCTTC.